This TCR beta chain is drawn from a study of blood T cell repertoires in COVID-19. Patients in Seattle were enrolled during active infection, then followed longitudinally. V lost 2 bases, J lost 2 bases, and 14 bases stayed unmatched. Germline V gene sequence: CDR1 SGDLS, CDR2 YYNGEE. This CDR3 has 19 amino acids. The authors' processing: The assay estimated nucleated cells by amplifying reference gene primers. This table comes from immunoSEQ multiplex PCR, and its TCRdb copy is limited to in-frame clones, with some not included. The DNA gave D and trimming, while V, J and clone size come from that table. The table has over 250,000 clones, about 91% seen once.

The receptor was isolated from a person between 18 and 30 years old with COVID-19, enrolled during active disease. The chain uses TRBV9 and TRBJ1-5, with 9 bases aligning to TRBD1. Sequencing used peripheral blood. CDR3 sequence (DNA): TGTGCCAGCAGCGTTCTAGACCGGGACAGGGCGTCAGGCAATCAGCCCCAGCATTTT. It codes for CASSVLDRDRASGNQPQHF.